This T cell receptor beta chain stems from a study of blood T cell repertoires in COVID-19. At the level of the study: COVID-19 samples from acute and convalescent phases originated in the United States, Italy and Spain. T cells, B-cell-depleted T cells, or PBMCs supplied cDNA or gDNA.

TCRdb's table, derived via immunoSEQ multiplex PCR, lists solely in-frame clones and lacks some. The sample has around 100,000 clones, over 75% seen once. Sequenced sample: peripheral blood. This sequence was found in a human donor in a cohort sampled during active COVID-19.

DNA of the CDR3: TGCGCCAGCAGCCAAGAAGTAGCGGTTGGGGGCTACGAGCAGTACTTC. The encoded protein is CASSQEVAVGGYEQYF. The chain recombines TRBV4-1 with TRBJ2-7, with TRBD2 as a possible D gene (6 bases). The CDR3 runs 16 residues. V lost 0 bases to trimming and J lost 3 bases, with 15 bases between them. Germline CDR1 MGHRA, CDR2 YSYEKL.